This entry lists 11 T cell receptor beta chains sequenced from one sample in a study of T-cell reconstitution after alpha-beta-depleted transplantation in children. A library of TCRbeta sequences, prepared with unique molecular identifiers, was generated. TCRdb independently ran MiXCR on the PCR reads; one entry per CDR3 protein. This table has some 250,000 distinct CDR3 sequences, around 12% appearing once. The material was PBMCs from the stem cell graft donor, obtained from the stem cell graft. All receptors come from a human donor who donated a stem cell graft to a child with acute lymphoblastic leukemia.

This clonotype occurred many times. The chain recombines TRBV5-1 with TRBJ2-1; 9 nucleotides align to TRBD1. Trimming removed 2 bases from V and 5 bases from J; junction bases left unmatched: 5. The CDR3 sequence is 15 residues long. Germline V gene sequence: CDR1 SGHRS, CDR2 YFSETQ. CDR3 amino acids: CASSFTGGLNNEQFF. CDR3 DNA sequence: TGCGCCAGCAGCTTCACAGGGGGCCTAAACAATGAGCAGTTCTTC.

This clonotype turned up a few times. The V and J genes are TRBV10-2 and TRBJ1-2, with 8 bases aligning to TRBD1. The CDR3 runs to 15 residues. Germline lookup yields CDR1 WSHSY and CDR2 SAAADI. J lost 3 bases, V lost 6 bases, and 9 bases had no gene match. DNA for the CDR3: TGCGCCAGCAGGGGGACAGGCGCCGGGGACTATGGCTACACCTTC. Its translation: CASRGTGAGDYGYTF.

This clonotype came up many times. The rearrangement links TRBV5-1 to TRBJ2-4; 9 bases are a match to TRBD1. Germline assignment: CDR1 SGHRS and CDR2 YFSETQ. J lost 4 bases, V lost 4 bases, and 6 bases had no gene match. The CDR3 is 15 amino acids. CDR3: CASSRYGQGKNIQYF. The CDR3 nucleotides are TGCGCCAGCAGCAGATACGGACAGGGGAAAAACATTCAGTACTTC.

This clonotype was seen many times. CDR3 bases: TGTGCCAGCAGTTTGGGGACTAGCGGAGCCGGGGAGCTGTTTTTT. It codes for CASSLGTSGAGELFF. V gene TRBV12-3 or TRBV12-4 combines with J gene TRBJ2-2, with 11 positions matching TRBD2. Trimming cost V 3 bases and J 6 bases; bases outside gene matches: 3. The CDR3 covers 15 residues.

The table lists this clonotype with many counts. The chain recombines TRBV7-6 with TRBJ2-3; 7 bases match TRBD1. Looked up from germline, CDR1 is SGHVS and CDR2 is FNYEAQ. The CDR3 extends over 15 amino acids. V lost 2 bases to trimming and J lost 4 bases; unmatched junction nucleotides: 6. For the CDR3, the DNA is TGTGCCAGCAGCTTACTGAAGGGGGCCCCAGATACGCAGTATTTT. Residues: CASSLLKGAPDTQYF.

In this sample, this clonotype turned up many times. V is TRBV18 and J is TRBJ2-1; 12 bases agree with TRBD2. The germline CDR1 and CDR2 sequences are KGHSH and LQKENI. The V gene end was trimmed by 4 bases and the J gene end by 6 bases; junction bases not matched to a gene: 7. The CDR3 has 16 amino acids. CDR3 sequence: CASSRTPSGRGNEQFF. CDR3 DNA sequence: TGTGCCAGCTCACGCACCCCTAGCGGGAGGGGCAATGAGCAGTTCTTC.

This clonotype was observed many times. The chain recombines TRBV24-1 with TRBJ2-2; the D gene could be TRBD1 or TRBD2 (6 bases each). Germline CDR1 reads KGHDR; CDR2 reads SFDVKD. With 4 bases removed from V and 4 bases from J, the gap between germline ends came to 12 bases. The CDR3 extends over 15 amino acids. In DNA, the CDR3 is TGTGCCACCAGTGAGGGGGGACATCCCACCGGGGAGCTGTTTTTT. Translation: CATSEGGHPTGELFF.

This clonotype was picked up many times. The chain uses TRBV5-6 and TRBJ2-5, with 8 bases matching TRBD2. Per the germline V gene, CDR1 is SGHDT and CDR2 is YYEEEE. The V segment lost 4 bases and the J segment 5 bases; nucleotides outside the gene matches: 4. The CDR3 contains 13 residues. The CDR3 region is CASSVTSVETQYF. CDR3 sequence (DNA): TGTGCCAGCAGCGTGACTAGCGTCGAGACCCAGTACTTC.

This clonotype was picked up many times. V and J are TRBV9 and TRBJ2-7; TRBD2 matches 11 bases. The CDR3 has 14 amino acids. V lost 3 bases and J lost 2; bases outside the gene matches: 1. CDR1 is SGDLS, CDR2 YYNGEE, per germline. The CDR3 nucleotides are TGTGCCAGCAGCGCGGGACTAGCGGCCTACGAGCAGTACTTC. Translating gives CASSAGLAAYEQYF.

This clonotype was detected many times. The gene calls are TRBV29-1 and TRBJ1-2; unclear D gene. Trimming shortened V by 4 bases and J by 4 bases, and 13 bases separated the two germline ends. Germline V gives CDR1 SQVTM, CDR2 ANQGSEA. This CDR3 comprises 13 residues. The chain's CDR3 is CSVVREGAYGYTF. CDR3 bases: TGCAGCGTTGTCCGGGAGGGTGCCTATGGCTACACCTTC.

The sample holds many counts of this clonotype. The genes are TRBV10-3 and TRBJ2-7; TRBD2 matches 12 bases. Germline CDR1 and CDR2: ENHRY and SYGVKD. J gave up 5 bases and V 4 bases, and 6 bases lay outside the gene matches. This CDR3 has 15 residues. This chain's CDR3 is CAISGLAGDPHEQYF. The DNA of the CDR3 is TGTGCCATCAGTGGACTAGCGGGAGATCCCCACGAGCAGTACTTC.